This T cell receptor (beta chain) was recorded in a study of neurological immune-mediated disorders. Study-wide results and limits: The multiple sclerosis repertoire cluster was associated with no clinical or MRI feature. When the repertoires were sorted by phylogenetic grouping, those of 18 of 34 multiple sclerosis patients ended up in one related-CDR3 cluster, a possible signature.

Sorted libraries were derived from about a million CD4+ or CD8+ T cells. This clonotype was observed many times. What it binds is not known. The authors produced cDNA by 5'RACE using 10-nucleotide random UMIs. TCRdb analysed the 5' RACE reads with MiXCR anew, one entry per CDR3 protein. This sample has about 55,000 distinct CDR3 sequences, with approximately 3.6% found just once. The V gene's germline CDR1 is SGDLS and CDR2 YYNGEE. The J segment lost 7 bases and the V segment lost 4 bases, leaving 7 bases of the junction unmatched. This CDR3 contains 15 residues. The specimen was CD4+ T cells from blood. V gene TRBV9 combines with J gene TRBJ1-6; TRBD1 aligns across 8 bases. This receptor was identified in a woman aged 35 to 49 with multiple sclerosis. The CDR3 DNA reads as TGTGCCAGCAGCCCAGGACAGGGAAAAAATTCACCCCTCCACTTT. Encoded protein: CASSPGQGKNSPLHF.